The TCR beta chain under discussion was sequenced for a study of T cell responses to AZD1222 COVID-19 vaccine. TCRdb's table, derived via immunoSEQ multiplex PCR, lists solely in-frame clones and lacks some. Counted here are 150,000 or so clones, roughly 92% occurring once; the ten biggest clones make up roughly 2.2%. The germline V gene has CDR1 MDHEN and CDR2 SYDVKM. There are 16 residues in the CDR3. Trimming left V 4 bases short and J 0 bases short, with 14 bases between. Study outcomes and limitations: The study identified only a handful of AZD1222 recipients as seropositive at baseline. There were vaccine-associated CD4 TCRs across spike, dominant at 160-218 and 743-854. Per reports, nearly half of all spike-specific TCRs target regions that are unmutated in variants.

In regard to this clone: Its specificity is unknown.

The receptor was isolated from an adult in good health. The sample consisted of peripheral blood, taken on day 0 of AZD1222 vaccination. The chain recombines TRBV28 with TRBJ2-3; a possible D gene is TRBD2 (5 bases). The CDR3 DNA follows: TGTGCCAGCAGTTCCCGGACTCCTACTAGCACAGATACGCAGTATTTT. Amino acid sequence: CASSSRTPTSTDTQYF.